Listed below are T cell receptor beta chains from one sample, sequenced in a study of T-cell reconstitution after alpha-beta-depleted transplantation in children. A single record per CDR3 protein comes from TCRdb applying MiXCR to the PCR reads. The sample includes roughly 200,000 distinct CDR3 sequences, roughly 7% of them seen just once. The sample here was PBMCs, taken before TCRalphabeta/CD19-depleted stem cell transplant. The origin of the receptors is a boy between 2 and 10 years old with acute lymphoblastic leukemia, due to receive a stem cell transplant. The CDR3 runs from the conserved cysteine through the conserved F or W. Fields, in order: J gene, V gene, D gene, clone size, CDR3 protein, CDR3 DNA. D genes are given only for firm matches. Expanded clones are given a class, and other clones once, few, many or no size at all.

TRBJ2-3,TRBV27,NA,few,CASSGGLADTQYF,TGTGCCAGCAGTGGGGGGCTGGCAGATACGCAGTATTTT
TRBJ1-1,TRBV7-9,NA,few,CASRSEQDALTEAFF,TGTGCCAGCAGATCGGAACAGGATGCTCTCACTGAAGCTTTCTTT
TRBJ2-4,TRBV20-1,NA,many,CSARRNGLSRTKNIQYF,TGCAGTGCTAGGCGCAACGGACTGAGTAGAACCAAAAACATTCAGTACTTC
TRBJ1-5,TRBV12-3/TRBV12-4,NA,NA,CASSFNIALIPNQPQHF,TGTGCCAGCAGTTTTAATATCGCGCTCATCCCCAATCAGCCCCAGCATTTT
TRBJ2-3,TRBV20-1,NA,NA,CSAEDSTDTQYF,TGCAGTGCCGAGGACAGCACAGATACGCAGTATTTT
TRBJ2-5,TRBV7-9,NA,many,CASSPKAADQETQYF,TGTGCCAGCAGCCCAAAGGCGGCAGATCAAGAGACCCAGTACTTC
TRBJ2-1,TRBV7-8,NA,many,CASSSSSRATPNNEQFF,TGTGCCAGCAGCTCTTCAAGCCGGGCCACCCCTAACAATGAGCAGTTCTTC
TRBJ2-5,TRBV30,NA,NA,CAWSRTLQETQYF,TGTGCCTGGAGTCGGACACTTCAAGAGACCCAGTACTTC
TRBJ2-1,TRBV28,NA,NA,CASSLGTKYNEQFF,TGTGCCAGCAGTTTAGGGACAAAGTACAATGAGCAGTTCTTC
TRBJ2-1,TRBV10-3,TRBD2,many,CAISEQASGVDNEQFF,TGTGCCATCAGTGAACAAGCTAGCGGGGTGGATAATGAGCAGTTCTTC
TRBJ1-2,TRBV29-1,NA,many,CSDQGSRGGYTF,TGCAGCGACCAGGGGAGTAGGGGGGGCTACACCTTC
TRBJ2-1,TRBV2,TRBD2,few,CASCQGGLAGDWWDEQFF,TGTGCCAGCTGTCAAGGGGGCCTAGCGGGAGACTGGTGGGATGAGCAGTTCTTC